Listed here are 5 T cell receptor beta chains from one sample, sequenced in a study of blood T cell repertoires in COVID-19. Here immunoSEQ multiplex PCR was the method, and the copy in TCRdb shows in-frame clones only, minus some. The sample consists of 400,000 to 550,000 clones, roughly 91% of them appearing once. The sequencing input was peripheral blood. These receptors were collected from a woman aged 25 to 39 with acute or convalescent COVID-19.

The V gene is TRBV7-9, the J gene TRBJ2-2; maybe TRBD2 (6 bases). V was shortened by 4 bases and J by 1 base, with 10 bases between the two germline ends. The CDR3 is 15 residues long. Germline V lookup: CDR1 SEHNR, CDR2 FQNEAQ (reference sequence). CDR3 in amino acids: CASSSRDWNTGELFF. Here the CDR3 DNA reads TGTGCCAGCAGCTCACGGGACTGGAACACCGGGGAGCTGTTTTTT.

This chain connects TRBV5-1 to TRBJ1-2; D may be TRBD1 (5 bases). The germline V gene encodes CDR1 SGHRS and CDR2 YFSETQ. V was clipped by 0 bases and J by 6 bases, with 12 bases between them. This CDR3 spans 14 amino acids. The CDR3 reads CASSLVVGVDGYTF. The CDR3 region has the DNA TGCGCCAGCAGCTTGGTGGTAGGGGTGGATGGCTACACCTTC.

The gene calls are TRBV19 and TRBJ2-3; TRBD2 matches at 7 bases. The CDR3 length is 15 residues. The germline gives CDR1 LNHDA, CDR2 SQIVND (reference sequence). Germline trimming cut 2 bases from V and 0 bases from J; bases unmatched to any gene: 2. The CDR3 coding sequence is TGTGCCAGTAGTATAAGCGGGGTGAGCACAGATACGCAGTATTTT. Translated, it gives CASSISGVSTDTQYF.

V is TRBV11-2 and J is TRBJ1-6, with D unresolved. Looked up from germline, CDR1 is SGHAT and CDR2 is FQNNGV. There are 12 residues in the CDR3. Trimming left V 3 bases short and J 11 bases short, with 8 bases between. The chain's CDR3 is CASSFSGAPLHF. The CDR3 DNA sequence: TGTGCCAGCAGCTTCAGTGGAGCACCCCTCCACTTT.

The J gene is TRBJ2-1, the V gene TRBV11-2, with TRBD2 matching 9 bases. With 0 bases clipped from V and 5 bases from J, the junction kept 5 bases outside the gene matches. Germline V CDR1 and CDR2: SGHAT, FQNNGV. CDR3 length: 16 residues. The CDR3 DNA reads TGTGCCAGCAGCTTAGATGCGGGGGGGCCGCACAATGAGCAGTTCTTC. Protein: CASSLDAGGPHNEQFF.